These 30 T cell receptor beta chains came from one sample sequenced in a study of T cells in Graves' hyperthyroidism and ophthalmopathy. Authors of the study amplified TCR beta CDR3 regions from RNA transcripts. Initially, a first-round RT-PCR of the TCR CDR3 employed the HTBI primer set. TCRdb itself ran the multiplex PCR reads through MiXCR, one entry per CDR3 protein. The sample lists 600,000 to 700,000 distinct CDR3 sequences, over 12% occurring once. Sequencing was performed on blood. The receptor source for this set is a woman between 40 and 55 years old with Graves' ophthalmopathy.

In this sample, this clonotype turned up many times. The V call is TRBV15, the J call TRBJ1-2; D not resolved. Germline V gene lookup returns CDR1 LNHNV and CDR2 YYDKDF (reference sequence). The CDR3 is 15 residues long. Trimming shortened V by 1 base and J by 5 bases, and 14 bases separated the two germline ends. The CDR3 coding sequence is TGTGCCACCAGCAGAGGATCGGCAGAACTATATGGCTACACCTTC. It translates to CATSRGSAELYGYTF.

The rearrangement links TRBV11-2 to TRBJ2-2, with 9 bases matching TRBD1. The germline V gene has CDR1 SGHAT and CDR2 FQNNGV. This CDR3 comprises 18 residues. Losses at the gene ends were 3 bases for V and 4 bases for J; bases not matched to a gene: 12. The CDR3: CASSFLQAGTGITGELFF. For the CDR3, the DNA is TGTGCCAGCAGCTTTCTCCAGGCCGGGACAGGGATCACCGGGGAGCTGTTTTTT.

This clonotype has only a few counts. This rearrangement joins TRBV11-1 to TRBJ2-7; 12 nucleotides agree with TRBD2. Germline values: CDR1 SGHAT, CDR2 FQDESV (reference sequence). The CDR3 is made up of 17 amino acids. The V segment lost 3 bases and the J segment 5 bases; nucleotides outside the gene matches: 11. CDR3 amino acids: CASSFPTSGSPLDEQYF. DNA for the CDR3: TGTGCCAGCAGCTTCCCGACTAGCGGGAGCCCCCTAGACGAGCAGTACTTC.

The chain is built from TRBV6-1 and TRBJ1-1; the D is unclear. Trimming shortened V by 8 bases and J by 4 bases, and 17 bases separated the two germline ends. The CDR3 spans 14 residues. The germline V gene encodes CDR1 MNHNS and CDR2 SASEGT. This chain's CDR3 is CASSPVQSGTEAFF. The DNA of the CDR3 is TGTGCCAGCTCACCAGTGCAGTCGGGCACTGAAGCTTTCTTT.

This clonotype appeared many times. The chain links TRBV20-1 to TRBJ1-2; D gene unclear. This CDR3 is 14 amino acids long. The germline V gene has CDR1 DFQATT and CDR2 SNEGSKA (reference sequence). The V end lost 4 bases, the J end lost 2 bases, and 14 bases lay between the germline ends. The CDR3 DNA reads TGCAGTGCTAATACTAGGACGGAAAACTATGGCTACACCTTC. This encodes CSANTRTENYGYTF.

Ten or more counts support this clonotype. The V gene is TRBV24-1, the J gene TRBJ2-7; D call uncertain. The ends were cut back, 4 bases at V and 0 bases at J, with 6 bases in the middle. The length of the CDR3 is 13 residues. Germline CDR1 and CDR2: KGHDR and SFDVKD. CDR3 residues: CATSDPNSYEQYF. For the CDR3, the DNA is TGTGCCACCAGTGACCCAAACTCCTACGAGCAGTACTTC.

This clonotype was observed a handful of times. A much larger clone is a single base away; this may be a read error. The V call is TRBV6-5, the J call TRBJ1-1; the D gene is possibly TRBD1 (6 bases). Germline V gives CDR1 MNHEY, CDR2 SVGAGI. There are 13 residues in the CDR3. The CDR3 sequence: CASSSPGGTEALF. CDR3 DNA sequence: TGTGCCAGCAGTTCCCCGGGGGGCACTGAAGCTCTCTTT.

This clonotype has ten or more counts. The gene calls are TRBV12-3 or TRBV12-4 and TRBJ2-7; weak D call: TRBD1 (6 bases). The V end was cut by 5 bases, the J end by 3 bases, with 23 bases between. The CDR3 totals 17 residues. CDR3: CASSQYQGSGDIYEQYF. CDR3 bases: TGTGCCAGCAGTCAATACCAGGGATCAGGGGATATCTACGAGCAGTACTTC.

At least ten counts were recorded for this clonotype. This sequence joins TRBV6-2 or TRBV6-3 and TRBJ2-5, with D unclear. Deletions cut 1 base from V and 5 bases from J, with 11 bases between. The CDR3 has 14 residues. CDR1 and CDR2 (germline): MNHEY, SVGEGT. The CDR3 region has the DNA TGTGCCAGCAGTTACTTGGGCCGAGGCGAGACCCAGTACTTC. Protein product: CASSYLGRGETQYF.

The V call is TRBV6-1, the J call TRBJ1-1, with a possible D match to TRBD1 (6 bases). The CDR3 totals 14 residues. V shed 4 bases and J shed 2 bases, with 11 bases lying between them. Germline V gene data show CDR1 as MNHNS and CDR2 as SASEGT. The CDR3 is CASSAQGTNTEAFF. CDR3 DNA: TGTGCCAGCAGTGCTCAGGGGACTAACACTGAAGCTTTCTTT.

This chain uses TRBV12-3 or TRBV12-4 with TRBJ1-5; 11 nucleotides agree with TRBD1. V was clipped by 5 bases and J by 5 bases; unmatched bases: 5. This CDR3 comprises 15 residues. As DNA, the CDR3 is TGTGCCAGCAGTGTAACGGACAGGGGGCATCAGCCCCAGCATTTT. It encodes CASSVTDRGHQPQHF.

This clonotype has a count of ten or more. The chain employs TRBV7-9 and TRBJ1-3; 9 bases align to TRBD1. The V gene end was trimmed by 5 bases and the J gene end by 2 bases; junction bases not matched to a gene: 4. Germline V gene sequence: CDR1 SEHNR, CDR2 FQNEAQ (reference sequence). This CDR3 comprises 15 residues. This CDR3 is CASSRGQGTGNTIYF. CDR3 coding DNA: TGTGCCAGCAGCCGAGGACAGGGGACTGGAAACACCATATATTTT.

This clonotype was counted ten times or more. The CDR3 region is CASSSPGQPNTEAFF. CDR3 nucleotide sequence: TGTGCCAGCAGTTCCCCGGGACAGCCGAACACTGAAGCTTTCTTT. This chain links TRBV28 with TRBJ1-1, with 7 bases matching TRBD1. The CDR3 is made up of 15 amino acids. The V and J ends lost 4 bases and 1 base, in that order; junction bases with no gene match: 6. Germline CDR1 MDHEN, CDR2 SYDVKM.

This clonotype was seen ten or more times. The chain couples TRBV27 to TRBJ1-2; D might be TRBD1 (5 bases). The V and J ends lost 6 bases and 5 bases respectively, with 16 bases between them. CDR3 length equals 14 residues. Germline lookup yields CDR1 MNHEY and CDR2 SMNVEV (reference sequence). The CDR3 reads CASRPGGREYGYTF. Written as DNA, the CDR3 is TGTGCCAGCAGGCCCGGTGGCAGGGAGTATGGCTACACCTTC.

This clonotype was counted many times. The gene calls are TRBV20-1 and TRBJ1-5; perhaps TRBD1 as D (5 bases). This CDR3 has 14 residues. V lost 0 bases and J lost 2, with 8 bases in between. In germline, CDR1 is DFQATT, CDR2 SNEGSKA (reference sequence). In DNA, the CDR3 is TGCAGTGCTAGAGATCAAGGGGGCAATCAGCCCCAGCATTTT. Translation: CSARDQGGNQPQHF.

This chain uses TRBV9 with TRBJ2-7, with unresolved D. Germline-derived CDR1 and CDR2 are SGDLS and YYNGEE. The CDR3 loop spans 15 amino acids. Trimming took 7 bases from V and 5 from J, leaving 22 bases between them. CDR3 loop: CASSSPRGGSHEQYF. CDR3 nucleotides: TGTGCCAGCTCGAGTCCAAGAGGTGGGTCGCACGAGCAGTACTTC.

This clonotype has a handful of counts. It may be a read error: a sequence one base away is much more abundant. V gene TRBV27 combines with J gene TRBJ2-5; D might be TRBD2 (5 bases). V was pared by 6 bases and J by 2 bases, with 16 bases between. CDR3 length equals 15 residues. Germline V gene lookup returns CDR1 MNHEY and CDR2 SMNVEV (reference sequence). The CDR3 sequence is CASRRAASIQETQYF. In nucleotides, the CDR3 is TGTGCCAGCAGGCGGGCAGCCTCAATTCAAGAGACCCAGTACTTC.

This clonotype appeared many times. The chain has TRBV12-5 and TRBJ2-7, with 10 bases that match TRBD1. V was clipped by 2 bases and J by 4 bases; unmatched bases: 11. CDR3 size: 17 residues. Germline loops: CDR1 LGHNT, CDR2 FRNRAP. CDR3 sequence reads: CASGLLTGTGVLYEQYF. The CDR3 DNA is TGTGCTAGTGGTTTGCTGACCGGGACAGGGGTCTTATACGAGCAGTACTTC. The full variable domain, completed using reference TRBV12-5 and TRBJ2-7, is DARVTQTPRHKVTEMGQEVTMRCQPILGHNTVFWYRQTMMQGLELLAYFRNRAPLDDSGMPKDRFSAEMPDATLATLKIQPSEPRDSAVYFCASGLLTGTGVLYEQYFGPGTRLTVT.

This clonotype was detected ten times or more. The chain recombines TRBV6-2 or TRBV6-3 with TRBJ1-5; no definite D call. Trimming cost V 2 bases and J 5 bases, with 7 bases left between them. Germline CDR1 reads MNHEY; CDR2 reads SVGEGT. The CDR3 spans 13 residues. CDR3 region: CASSYEGHQPQHF. CDR3 DNA: TGTGCCAGCAGTTACGAAGGGCATCAGCCCCAGCATTTT.

This clonotype came up many times. The gene calls are TRBV7-8 and TRBJ1-5, with a possible D match to TRBD1 (6 bases). Germline CDR1 and CDR2: SGHVS and FQNEAQ. The V end was cut by 10 bases, the J end by 2 bases, with 15 bases between. This CDR3 contains 14 residues. The CDR3 reads CATGVSAGNQPQHF. CDR3 DNA sequence: TGTGCCACAGGGGTATCGGCGGGCAATCAGCCCCAGCATTTT.

This clonotype was recorded many times. A clone one base away is much larger, so this may be a read error. The rearrangement links TRBV6-1 to TRBJ2-5; D ambiguous. The V gene's germline CDR1 is MNHNS and CDR2 SASEGT. This CDR3 is 14 amino acids long. In DNA, the CDR3 is TGTGCCAGCAGTGTTCAGATGTACCAAGAGGCCCAGTACTTC. Its protein is CASSVQMYQEAQYF.

This clonotype was detected ten times or more. This sequence joins TRBV12-5 and TRBJ2-4, with D perhaps TRBD1 or TRBD2 (7 bases each). The CDR3 has 12 amino acids. CDR1 is LGHNT, CDR2 FRNRAP, per germline. The ends were cut back, 7 bases at V and 8 bases at J, with 12 bases in the middle. The CDR3 coding sequence is TGTGCTAGTGATGCAGGGGGGGACATTCAGTACTTC. Its translation: CASDAGGDIQYF. Together with reference TRBV12-5 and TRBJ2-4, the CDR3 gives the full variable domain: DARVTQTPRHKVTEMGQEVTMRCQPILGHNTVFWYRQTMMQGLELLAYFRNRAPLDDSGMPKDRFSAEMPDATLATLKIQPSEPRDSAVYFCASDAGGDIQYFGAGTRLSVL.

This clonotype was seen at least ten times. The V call is TRBV28, the J call TRBJ1-5, with D perhaps matching TRBD1 (5 bases). Germline CDR1 is MDHEN and CDR2 is SYDVKM. The CDR3 covers 16 residues. Trimming took 7 bases from V and 4 from J, leaving 20 bases between them. The CDR3 bases are TGTGCCAGCAACCCCCTGGGGCCAGGGCGGAATCAGCCCCAGCATTTT. The encoded protein is CASNPLGPGRNQPQHF.

This clonotype came up many times. The rearrangement links TRBV28 to TRBJ1-2; 8 bases are shared with TRBD1. The germline V gene encodes CDR1 MDHEN and CDR2 SYDVKM. After removal of 5 bases from V and 2 bases from J, the junction contained 4 bases not matched to a gene. The CDR3 loop spans 14 amino acids. The CDR3 protein is CASSPRTGNYGYTF. The CDR3 DNA sequence: TGTGCCAGCAGTCCCCGGACAGGGAACTATGGCTACACCTTC.

This clonotype occurred many times. This rearrangement joins TRBV5-1 to TRBJ1-1; D remains ambiguous. Germline V gene lookup returns CDR1 SGHRS and CDR2 YFSETQ. V was shortened by 0 bases and J by 0 bases, with 9 bases between the two germline ends. CDR3 length: 15 residues. The CDR3 bases are TGCGCCAGCAGCTTGGACAGCTCCATGAACACTGAAGCTTTCTTT. It is translated as CASSLDSSMNTEAFF. The complete variable domain, with remaining parts taken from reference TRBV5-1 and TRBJ1-1, reads KAGVTQTPRYLIKTRGQQVTLSCSPISGHRSVSWYQQTPGQGLQFLFEYFSETQRNKGNFPGRFSGRQFSNSRSEMNVSTLELGDSALYLCASSLDSSMNTEAFFGQGTRLTVV.

This clonotype is a singleton in its sample. In DNA form, the CDR3 reads TGTGCCAGCAGGGGGGACACCCGGGGCTATGGCTACACCTTC. Translated, it gives CASRGDTRGYGYTF. This chain uses TRBV6-1 with TRBJ1-2; weak D call: TRBD1 (6 bases). Germline CDR1 and CDR2: MNHNS and SASEGT. Trimming removed 6 bases from V and 4 bases from J, with 15 bases in between. The CDR3 runs to 14 residues.

The gene calls are TRBV30 and TRBJ1-2; TRBD1 matches 11 bases. Trimming cost V 1 base and J 6 bases; bases outside gene matches: 7. This CDR3 contains 15 residues. Germline CDR1 and CDR2: GTSNPN and SVGIG (reference sequence). CDR3 sequence (DNA): TGTGCCTGGAGTGCAGGGACAGGGGGGTGGAATGGCTACACCTTC. Translating gives CAWSAGTGGWNGYTF. The entire variable domain, with the rest obtained from reference TRBV30 and TRBJ1-2, is as follows: SQTIHQWPATLVQPVGSPLSLECTVEGTSNPNLYWYRQAAGRGLQLLFYSVGIGQISSEVPQNLSASRPQDRQFILSSKKLLLSDSGFYLCAWSAGTGGWNGYTFGSGTRLTVV.

This clonotype was picked up many times. This rearrangement joins TRBV19 to TRBJ2-7; TRBD2 aligns across 9 bases. The CDR3 consists of 13 residues. V was clipped by 7 bases and J by 2 bases; unmatched bases: 3. CDR1 and CDR2 (germline): LNHDA, SQIVND (reference sequence). This CDR3 is CASTPSGTYEQYF. CDR3 nucleotide sequence: TGTGCCAGTACCCCTAGCGGGACCTACGAGCAGTACTTC.

This clonotype occurred many times. The chain employs TRBV27 and TRBJ2-7, with 11 bases lining up with TRBD2. The V gene end was trimmed by 5 bases and the J gene end by 4 bases; junction bases not matched to a gene: 10. The CDR3 runs to 16 residues. Germline CDR1 and CDR2: MNHEY and SMNVEV (reference sequence). The CDR3 region is CASSRGGTSGGYEQYF. DNA of the CDR3: TGTGCCAGCAGTAGGGGGGGGACTAGCGGAGGATACGAGCAGTACTTC.

The sample holds many counts of this clonotype. The rearrangement uses TRBV28 and TRBJ1-5; D not resolved. The length of the CDR3 is 12 residues. The germline CDR1 and CDR2 sequences are MDHEN and SYDVKM. V was trimmed by 5 bases and J by 6 bases, leaving 8 bases between them. CDR3: CASSPGGQPQHF. In nucleotides, the CDR3 is TGTGCCAGCAGTCCAGGAGGTCAGCCCCAGCATTTT.